This T cell receptor (beta chain) was observed in a study of T cells in Graves' hyperthyroidism and ophthalmopathy. Study-wide points: Most clonotypes that expanded in the thyroid above 0.001 also showed up in blood.

RNA transcripts were the template for amplifying TCR beta CDR3 regions. TCR CDR3 underwent first-round RT-PCR with the HTBI primer set. TCRdb reprocessed the multiplex PCR reads via MiXCR and lists one record per CDR3 protein. The sample has 600,000 to 650,000 distinct CDR3 sequences; under 20% are singletons. Criteria for exclusion of patients were uncontrolled infection, other autoimmune disease, pregnancy or lactation. The CDR3 is 14 residues long. Germline V gene sequence: CDR1 SNHLY, CDR2 FYNNEI. Trimming took 5 bases from V and 4 from J, leaving 12 bases between them. This clonotype came up a few times. Its antigen is currently unknown.

J is TRBJ2-1 and V is TRBV2; D perhaps matches TRBD1 (5 bases). The specimen was blood. This receptor was taken from a woman under 40 with Graves' hyperthyroidism. The CDR3, as DNA: TGTGCCAGCAGTCAGCCCGACAGTTACAATGAGCAGTTCTTC. Its translation: CASSQPDSYNEQFF.